The 14 T cell receptor beta chains listed next were all sequenced from one sample in a study of cytomegalovirus exposure and HLA in healthy donors. PCR amplification relied on 60 Vbeta primers (plus 13 Jbeta primers). The table came from immunoSEQ multiplex PCR; TCRdb's copy has only in-frame clones and leaves some out. The sample lists 150,000 to 200,000 clones; over 70% were seen once. The sample comprised PBMCs. These receptors were taken from a male donor in good health and CMV-seronegative.

The chain links TRBV2 to TRBJ2-3; 7 bases line up with TRBD2. In germline, CDR1 is SNHLY, CDR2 FYNNEI. This CDR3 is built from 15 residues. The ends lost 4 bases at V and 4 bases at J; junction bases unmatched: 8. DNA of the CDR3: TGTGCCAGCAGTGGCCCTAGCGGCATGTCAGATACGCAGTATTTT. Translated, it gives CASSGPSGMSDTQYF.

The V gene is TRBV7-2, the J gene TRBJ2-3; 11 bases line up with TRBD2. Germline values: CDR1 SGHTA, CDR2 FQGNSA. V was clipped by 2 bases and J by 6 bases; unmatched bases: 16. This CDR3 is built from 19 residues. The CDR3 here is CASSLRSDVAGGPRDTQYF. The DNA of the CDR3 is TGTGCCAGCAGCTTACGCTCGGATGTAGCGGGAGGGCCTCGCGATACGCAGTATTTT. Full variable domain (remainder filled in from reference TRBV7-2 and TRBJ2-3): GAGVSQSPSNKVTEKGKDVELRCDPISGHTALYWYRQSLGQGLEFLIYFQGNSAPDKSGLPSDRFSAERTGGSVSTLTIQRTQQEDSAVYLCASSLRSDVAGGPRDTQYFGPGTRLTVL.

The chain employs TRBV19 and TRBJ2-1; 11 positions agree with TRBD2. The CDR3 is 14 amino acids. J lost 4 bases, V lost 6 bases, and 2 bases had no gene match. The germline V gene has CDR1 LNHDA and CDR2 SQIVND (reference sequence). This CDR3 reads CASSRLAGYNEQFF. The CDR3 DNA is TGTGCCAGTAGCAGACTAGCGGGGTACAATGAGCAGTTCTTC.

The V call is TRBV7-9, the J call TRBJ2-1; maybe TRBD2 (6 bases). Germline V lookup: CDR1 SEHNR, CDR2 FQNEAQ (reference sequence). This CDR3 region has 15 residues. V was cut by 2 bases and J by 7 bases, with 15 bases left in between. This CDR3 reads CASSLLEGPGNEQFF. The CDR3, as DNA: TGTGCCAGCAGCTTACTGGAGGGGCCGGGGAATGAGCAGTTCTTC.

The chain recombines TRBV19 with TRBJ2-5, with 13 bases fitting TRBD2. CDR3 size: 15 residues. Looked up from germline, CDR1 is LNHDA and CDR2 is SQIVND (reference sequence). V was clipped by 6 bases and J by 5 bases; unmatched bases: 6. CDR3 in DNA: TGTGCCAGTAGCCGAGGACTAGCGGGAGTGGAGACCCAGTACTTC. Translated: CASSRGLAGVETQYF.

This chain joins TRBV5-1 and TRBJ1-1; a possible D gene is TRBD1 (6 bases). Germline values: CDR1 SGHRS, CDR2 YFSETQ. Trimming took off 1 base at V and 0 bases at J, with 16 bases between the two ends. The CDR3 is 17 amino acids. The CDR3 reads CASSLRAGAILNTEAFF. In DNA form, the CDR3 reads TGCGCCAGCAGCTTGCGGGCAGGGGCGATATTGAACACTGAAGCTTTCTTT. Supplemented by reference TRBV5-1 and TRBJ1-1, the full variable domain reads KAGVTQTPRYLIKTRGQQVTLSCSPISGHRSVSWYQQTPGQGLQFLFEYFSETQRNKGNFPGRFSGRQFSNSRSEMNVSTLELGDSALYLCASSLRAGAILNTEAFFGQGTRLTVV.

The chain combines TRBV5-6 with TRBJ1-1; the D gene is possibly TRBD1 (5 bases). Trimming removed 4 bases at V and 3 bases at J, with 19 bases between. This CDR3 comprises 16 residues. Germline V gene data show CDR1 as SGHDT and CDR2 as YYEEEE. DNA for the CDR3: TGTGCCAGCAGCCCAGGACCAGGGAGGAGAGACACTGAAGCTTTCTTT. Its translation: CASSPGPGRRDTEAFF.

The V and J genes are TRBV2 and TRBJ1-4, with 11 bases matching TRBD1. V dropped 6 bases and J dropped 6; count of bases not matched to a gene: 3. The CDR3 loop spans 14 amino acids. Germline CDR1 and CDR2: SNHLY and FYNNEI. CDR3: CASRGTGGDEKLFF. CDR3 nucleotides: TGTGCCAGCAGGGGGACAGGGGGTGATGAAAAACTGTTTTTT.

The chain combines TRBV5-1 with TRBJ2-5; 10 bases are shared with TRBD2. The CDR3 has 16 amino acids. Unmatched junction bases numbered 6, after V lost 2 bases and J lost 2 bases. Germline loops: CDR1 SGHRS, CDR2 YFSETQ. The CDR3: CASSLGLADYQETQYF. CDR3 nucleotides: TGCGCCAGCAGCTTAGGACTAGCGGATTATCAAGAGACCCAGTACTTC.

The chain recombines TRBV19 with TRBJ1-1; weak D call: TRBD1 (6 bases). CDR1 is LNHDA, CDR2 SQIVND, per germline (reference sequence). The V and J ends lost 9 bases and 1 base respectively, with 15 bases between them. The CDR3 extends over 14 amino acids. CDR3 residues: CASRTVLGNTEAFF. CDR3 sequence (DNA): TGTGCCAGCCGGACAGTCCTCGGGAACACTGAAGCTTTCTTT.

This clone appeared a few times. This chain uses TRBV30 with TRBJ2-7; D not certain. The length of the CDR3 is 14 residues. V shed 0 bases and J shed 0 bases, with 9 bases lying between them. Germline V CDR1 and CDR2: GTSNPN, SVGIG (reference sequence). CDR3 nucleotides: TGTGCCTGGAGTGTCGGTCACGGCTCCTACGAGCAGTACTTC. Translated, it gives CAWSVGHGSYEQYF.

This clone has only a few counts. The chain combines TRBV5-1 with TRBJ2-1; D might be TRBD2 (7 bases). CDR1 is SGHRS, CDR2 YFSETQ, per germline. The CDR3 length is 15 residues. The V gene lost 7 bases and the J gene lost 3 bases, with 17 bases spanning the gap. The CDR3 bases are TGCGCCAGCGCCCCGGGGGCGGGAGTCTACAATGAGCAGTTCTTC. This sequence encodes CASAPGAGVYNEQFF. Filled out from reference TRBV5-1 and TRBJ2-1, the complete variable domain reads KAGVTQTPRYLIKTRGQQVTLSCSPISGHRSVSWYQQTPGQGLQFLFEYFSETQRNKGNFPGRFSGRQFSNSRSEMNVSTLELGDSALYLCASAPGAGVYNEQFFGPGTRLTVL.

As for this clone: The junction departs from germline at one end; a sequencing error may be responsible. The rearrangement uses TRBV7-2 and TRBJ2-1, with 9 bases identical to TRBD2. This CDR3 contains 17 residues. The germline gives CDR1 SGHTA, CDR2 FQGNSA. The CDR3 loop is CASSLTAGTSSYNDWIF. The CDR3, as DNA: TGTGCCAGCAGCCTCACTGCCGGGACTAGCAGCTACAATGATTGGATCTTC.

The V call is TRBV6-5, the J call TRBJ2-1, with 11 bases lining up with TRBD2. Germline V lookup: CDR1 MNHEY, CDR2 SVGAGI. V was clipped by 4 bases and J by 6 bases; unmatched bases: 8. The CDR3 is made up of 16 amino acids. The DNA for the CDR3 is TGTGCCAGCAGTTCCCCGACTAGCGGGGAGCCCAATGAGCAGTTCTTC. Protein sequence: CASSSPTSGEPNEQFF.